These 15 T cell receptor beta chains were sequenced from one sample in a study of blood T cell repertoires in COVID-19. TCRdb's copy holds only in-frame clones and misses some; the assay was immunoSEQ multiplex PCR. The data hold 45,000 to 50,000 clones, with roughly four fifths observed a single time. Sequenced material: peripheral blood. The receptors shown here come from a man between 60 and 75 years old with active COVID-19.

This rearrangement joins TRBV15 to TRBJ2-3; D is unresolved. Trimming took off 3 bases at V and 3 bases at J, with 4 bases between the two ends. This CDR3 region has 12 residues. Germline V gene lookup returns CDR1 LNHNV and CDR2 YYDKDF (reference sequence). The CDR3 region is CATSSKTDTQYF. In nucleotides, the CDR3 is TGTGCCACCAGCAGTAAAACAGATACGCAGTATTTT.

This chain links TRBV6-5 with TRBJ1-6, with TRBD1 as a possible D gene (5 bases). CDR1 is MNHEY, CDR2 SVGAGI, per germline. This CDR3 contains 15 residues. Between the trimmed V and J ends, which lost 2 bases and 5 bases, there was a span of 10 bases. CDR3 amino acids: CASSYPGGNNSPLHF. CDR3 coding DNA: TGTGCCAGCAGTTACCCCGGGGGGAATAATTCACCCCTCCACTTT.

The rearrangement uses TRBV2 and TRBJ2-7; weak D call: TRBD1 (5 bases). V lost 3 bases and J lost 3, with 15 bases in between. CDR3 length equals 15 residues. Looked up from germline, CDR1 is SNHLY and CDR2 is FYNNEI. CDR3 sequence reads: CASSEFTDTIYEQYF. CDR3 coding DNA: TGTGCCAGCAGTGAGTTTACGGACACCATCTACGAGCAGTACTTC.

V is TRBV11-2 and J is TRBJ2-1, with 12 bases matching TRBD2. CDR3 size: 17 residues. Losses at the gene ends were 5 bases for V and 2 bases for J; bases not matched to a gene: 7. CDR1 SGHAT and CDR2 FQNNGV come from the germline V gene. The CDR3 DNA follows: TGTGCCAGCAGCGGCCAGGGACTAGCGGGTACCTACAATGAGCAGTTCTTC. Its protein is CASSGQGLAGTYNEQFF.

The V call is TRBV19, the J call TRBJ1-2; 8 bases are a match to TRBD1. The J segment lost 3 bases and the V segment lost 5 bases, leaving 8 bases of the junction unmatched. The CDR3 spans 15 residues. Germline CDR1 and CDR2: LNHDA and SQIVND (reference sequence). The CDR3 DNA is TGTGCCAGTAGTCGTGACAGGGGATCCGACTATGGCTACACCTTC. Protein product: CASSRDRGSDYGYTF.

The gene calls are TRBV11-3 and TRBJ2-1, with 12 bases matching TRBD2. From germline, CDR1 is SGHNT and CDR2 YENEEA. Unmatched junction bases numbered 4, after V lost 3 bases and J lost 7 bases. The CDR3 runs to 15 residues. In nucleotides, the CDR3 is TGTGCCAGCAGCTTGGGGACTAGCGGGTTAAATGAGCAGTTCTTC. Residues: CASSLGTSGLNEQFF.

The chain recombines TRBV5-1 with TRBJ1-5, with D possibly matching TRBD1 (6 bases). Germline CDR1 is SGHRS and CDR2 is YFSETQ. This CDR3 comprises 15 residues. V was cut by 0 bases and J by 5 bases, with 12 bases left in between. CDR3 sequence (DNA): TGCGCCAGCAGCTTGGGGGGGCAGGGCGATCAGCCCCAGCATTTT. Translated, it gives CASSLGGQGDQPQHF.

This rearrangement joins TRBV28 to TRBJ2-3, with 9 bases identical to TRBD2. Germline trimming cut 5 bases from V and 5 bases from J; bases unmatched to any gene: 5. CDR1 and CDR2 from the germline V gene are MDHEN and SYDVKM. This CDR3 comprises 14 residues. This CDR3 is CASSKTSGIDTQYF. In DNA form, the CDR3 reads TGTGCCAGCAGTAAGACTAGCGGAATAGATACGCAGTATTTT.

The CDR3 region has the DNA TGTGCCAGCAGCTTAGCGGGGGTCACAGATACGCAGTATTTT. Protein sequence: CASSLAGVTDTQYF. This rearrangement joins TRBV11-2 to TRBJ2-3; a weak D match, TRBD2 (6 bases). Germline CDR1 SGHAT, CDR2 FQNNGV. The V end was cut by 1 base, the J end by 2 bases, with 7 bases between. The length of the CDR3 is 14 residues.

The V and J genes are TRBV28 and TRBJ1-5; unclear D gene. The V gene lost 6 bases and the J gene lost 9 bases, with 12 bases spanning the gap. CDR3 size: 12 residues. Germline values: CDR1 MDHEN, CDR2 SYDVKM. The CDR3 DNA is TGTGCCAGCAGAATCGGCGGAACGCCCCAGCATTTT. It is translated as CASRIGGTPQHF.

The chain joins TRBV19 to TRBJ1-1; 10 nucleotides line up with TRBD1. The CDR3 is 15 residues long. V was pared by 3 bases and J by 3 bases, with 4 bases of the junction left unmatched. The germline V gene encodes CDR1 LNHDA and CDR2 SQIVND (reference sequence). The CDR3, as DNA: TGTGCCAGTAGTATCTCCGGGACAGGGGACACTGAAGCTTTCTTT. Protein: CASSISGTGDTEAFF. Complete variable domain (other parts from reference TRBV19 and TRBJ1-1): DGGITQSPKYLFRKEGQNVTLSCEQNLNHDAMYWYRQDPGQGLRLIYYSQIVNDFQKGDIAEGYSVSREKKESFPLTVTSAQKNPTAFYLCASSISGTGDTEAFFGQGTRLTVV.

The chain recombines TRBV6-5 with TRBJ1-6, with TRBD1 matching over 10 bases. Per the germline V gene, CDR1 is MNHEY and CDR2 is SVGAGI. V shed 5 bases and J 7 bases; nucleotides not matched to a gene: 2. The CDR3 is made up of 14 amino acids. The CDR3 DNA sequence: TGTGCCAGCAGTCCGGGACAGGGGAATTCACCCCTCCACTTT. Protein sequence: CASSPGQGNSPLHF.

This rearrangement joins TRBV25-1 to TRBJ2-1; D is unresolved. Trimming stripped 3 bases from V and 1 base from J, with 10 bases between. Looked up from germline, CDR1 is MGHDK and CDR2 is SYGVNS. This CDR3 spans 15 amino acids. CDR3 bases: TGTGCCAGCAGTGAGGGCAGAAAGTCCTACAATGAGCAGTTCTTC. Its translation: CASSEGRKSYNEQFF. Based on the CDR3 plus reference TRBV25-1 and TRBJ2-1, the full variable domain is EADIYQTPRYLVIGTGKKITLECSQTMGHDKMYWYQQDPGMELHLIHYSYGVNSTEKGDLSSESTVSRIRTEHFPLTLESARPSHTSQYLCASSEGRKSYNEQFFGPGTRLTVL.

V gene TRBV19 combines with J gene TRBJ2-1, with 8 bases aligning to TRBD2. Per the germline V gene, CDR1 is LNHDA and CDR2 is SQIVND (reference sequence). The CDR3 loop spans 15 amino acids. Trimming removed 1 base from V and 6 bases from J; junction bases left unmatched: 5. CDR3 sequence: CASSIGTSGSNEQFF. CDR3 nucleotide sequence: TGTGCCAGTAGTATAGGTACTAGCGGTTCCAATGAGCAGTTCTTC.

This chain links TRBV2 with TRBJ1-2, with 9 bases matching TRBD1. The V and J ends lost 7 bases and 5 bases, in that order; junction bases with no gene match: 11. Germline V gene lookup returns CDR1 SNHLY and CDR2 FYNNEI. This CDR3 is 15 amino acids long. The CDR3 nucleotides read TGTGCCAGCAACGGACAGGGGATTCAGGGTTATGGCTACACCTTC. It translates to CASNGQGIQGYGYTF.